The 3 T cell receptor beta chains below all came from one sample that was sequenced in a study of T cell responses to AZD1222 COVID-19 vaccine. The assay was immunoSEQ multiplex PCR, and TCRdb's table has in-frame clones only and misses some. The table records about 130,000 clones, 88% of them present only once. Source: peripheral blood, taken on day 0 of MenACWY control vaccination. The receptors come from an adult in good health.

The rearrangement uses TRBV5-1 and TRBJ2-1, with 7 bases lining up with TRBD2. J was trimmed by 5 bases and V by 0 bases; bases with no gene match: 11. CDR3 length: 17 amino acids. From germline, CDR1 is SGHRS and CDR2 YFSETQ. CDR3 sequence (DNA): TGCGCCAGCAGCTTGGCCACATACAGCGGGGCCAACAATGAGCAGTTCTTC. It codes for CASSLATYSGANNEQFF.

The rearrangement joins TRBV7-2 to TRBJ2-3; 9 bases are a match to TRBD2. This CDR3 region has 15 residues. After removal of 5 bases from V and 5 bases from J, the junction contained 8 bases not matched to a gene. Germline assignment: CDR1 SGHTA and CDR2 FQGNSA. Written as DNA, the CDR3 is TGTGCCAGCAGCCGCCTCGTGCGGGGGGGAGATACGCAGTATTTT. It is translated as CASSRLVRGGDTQYF.

In its sample, this clone was seen once. The chain joins TRBV9 to TRBJ2-5; D remains ambiguous. The CDR3 has 17 amino acids. V lost 3 bases to trimming and J lost 1 base, with 19 bases between them. Germline assignment: CDR1 SGDLS and CDR2 YYNGEE. The CDR3 DNA reads TGTGCCAGCAGCGATCGATCCCCTGGGGTGCCCCAAGAGACCCAGTACTTC. Protein product: CASSDRSPGVPQETQYF.